The present entry profiles one T cell receptor (beta chain) with its context. As yet, its antigen is unknown. Germline loops: CDR1 MNHNY, CDR2 SVGAGI (reference sequence). Trimming took 2 bases from V and 3 from J, leaving 11 bases between them. CDR3 length: 14 residues. The sample comes from a study of Ad26.COV2.S vaccination and SARS-CoV-2 variants. Whole-study results and caveats: Spike-specific TCR breadth was greater in vaccine than placebo recipients.

This sample's treatment: around 19 received Ad26.COV2.S at low or high dose, single or two shots; about five received placebo; per-sample allocation not given. Sample collection was performed on day 63 after the first vaccine or placebo injection. Spike of the Wuhan-strain SARS-CoV-2 was expressed by an Ad26 vector, which formed the vaccine. Measured with immunoSEQ multiplex PCR; TCRdb has only the in-frame clones, and not every one. The top ten hold 3.5% of the sample, which has 350,000 to 400,000 clones, 70% to 90% seen once. This sequence joins TRBV6-6 and TRBJ2-7, with D perhaps TRBD2 (5 bases). The specimen comprised peripheral blood, sampled in a trial of Ad26.COV2.S vaccine versus placebo. The sequence was collected from a person aged 18-60 years who received the Ad26.COV2.S COVID-19 vaccine or a placebo. The DNA for the CDR3 is TGTGCCAGCAGTTACGGAGGACGGGACTACGAGCAGTACTTC. Residues: CASSYGGRDYEQYF.